This T cell receptor beta chain was sequenced in a study of Ad26.COV2.S vaccination and SARS-CoV-2 variants. The study's findings and limits: Reported findings describe substantial breadth in spike-specific CD8+ and CD4+ T cell responses following vaccination.

V was cut by 3 bases and J by 3 bases, with 12 bases left in between. The CDR3 runs to 14 residues. Germline V gene data show CDR1 as SEHNR and CDR2 as FQNEAQ (reference sequence). This clone has a handful of counts. The antigen remains unidentified. Method: immunoSEQ multiplex PCR; TCRdb's copy keeps in-frame clones and lacks some. The sample has hundreds of thousands of clones, about 93% seen once. The sample's treatment: approximately 18 received Ad26.COV2.S at low or high dose, single or two shots; 5 received placebo; per-sample allocation not given. Specimens were obtained on day 63 following the first vaccine or placebo injection.

This sample comprised peripheral blood, obtained in a trial of Ad26.COV2.S vaccine versus placebo. The origin of this receptor is a person aged 18-60 years who received the Ad26.COV2.S COVID-19 vaccine or a placebo. This chain joins TRBV7-9 and TRBJ2-7; no firm D call. CDR3 nucleotide sequence: TGTGCCAGCAGCTTGGCCTCCTTGGACTACGAGCAGTACTTC. It yields the protein CASSLASLDYEQYF.